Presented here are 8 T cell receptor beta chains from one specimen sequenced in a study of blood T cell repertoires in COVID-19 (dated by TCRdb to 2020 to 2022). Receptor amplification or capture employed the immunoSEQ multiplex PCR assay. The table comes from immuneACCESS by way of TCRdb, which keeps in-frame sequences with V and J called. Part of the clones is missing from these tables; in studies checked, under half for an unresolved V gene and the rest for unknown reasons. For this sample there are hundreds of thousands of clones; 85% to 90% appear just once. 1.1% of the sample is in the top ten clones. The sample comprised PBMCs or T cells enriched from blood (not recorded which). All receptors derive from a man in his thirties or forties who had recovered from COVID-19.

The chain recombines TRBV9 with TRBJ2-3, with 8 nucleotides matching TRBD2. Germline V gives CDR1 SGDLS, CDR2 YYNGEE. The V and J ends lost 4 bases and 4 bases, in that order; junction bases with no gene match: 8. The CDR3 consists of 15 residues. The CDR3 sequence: CASSPFSTSADTQYF. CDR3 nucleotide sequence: TGTGCCAGCAGCCCCTTCTCGACTAGCGCAGATACGCAGTATTTT.

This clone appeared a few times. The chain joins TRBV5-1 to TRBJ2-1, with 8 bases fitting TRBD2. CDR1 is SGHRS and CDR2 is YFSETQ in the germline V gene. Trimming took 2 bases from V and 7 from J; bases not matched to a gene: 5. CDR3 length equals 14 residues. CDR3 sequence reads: CASSFDSGVNEQFF. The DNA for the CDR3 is TGCGCCAGCAGCTTTGATAGCGGGGTAAATGAGCAGTTCTTC.

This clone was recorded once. The CDR3 coding sequence is TGTGCCAGCAGACCGGGACAGCACTACGAGCAGTACTTC. It encodes CASRPGQHYEQYF. The V and J genes are TRBV19 and TRBJ2-7; 7 bases match TRBD1. CDR3 length: 13 residues. V lost 9 bases, J lost 3 bases, and 8 bases stayed unmatched. Germline values: CDR1 LNHDA, CDR2 SQIVND (reference sequence).

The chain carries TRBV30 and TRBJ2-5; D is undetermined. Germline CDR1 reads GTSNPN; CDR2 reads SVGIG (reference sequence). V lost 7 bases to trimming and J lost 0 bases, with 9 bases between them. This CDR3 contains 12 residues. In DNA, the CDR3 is TGTGCCTCCGAGTATTACCAAGAGACCCAGTACTTC. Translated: CASEYYQETQYF.

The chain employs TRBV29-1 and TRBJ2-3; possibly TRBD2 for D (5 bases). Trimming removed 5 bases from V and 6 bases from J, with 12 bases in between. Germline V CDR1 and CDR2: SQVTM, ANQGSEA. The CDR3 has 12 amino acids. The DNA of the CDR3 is TGCAGCGTTTACCCGAGGGTGGATACGCAGTATTTT. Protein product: CSVYPRVDTQYF.

The CDR3 loop reads CASSTRDRGSYGYTF. DNA for the CDR3: TGTGCCAGCAGCACCCGGGACAGGGGGTCTTATGGCTACACCTTC. This chain uses TRBV5-5 with TRBJ1-2, with TRBD1 matching 11 bases. CDR1 is SGHKS, CDR2 YYEKEE, per germline (reference sequence). V lost 4 bases to trimming and J lost 5 bases; unmatched junction nucleotides: 7. This CDR3 comprises 15 residues.

The CDR3 DNA reads TGTGCCAGCAGTTCCGGCAGGGGTAATTACAATGAGCAGTTCTTC. The encoded protein is CASSSGRGNYNEQFF. V is TRBV6-5 and J is TRBJ2-1; tentative D call: TRBD1 (6 bases). Germline V lookup: CDR1 MNHEY, CDR2 SVGAGI. This CDR3 comprises 15 residues. Trimming took off 4 bases at V and 4 bases at J, with 14 bases between the two ends.

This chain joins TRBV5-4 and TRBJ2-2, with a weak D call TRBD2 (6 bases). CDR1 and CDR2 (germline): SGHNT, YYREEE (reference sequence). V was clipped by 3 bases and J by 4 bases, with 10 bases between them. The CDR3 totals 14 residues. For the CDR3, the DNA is TGTGCCAGCAGCTCCGGGGGAGGCACCGGGGAGCTGTTTTTT. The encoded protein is CASSSGGGTGELFF. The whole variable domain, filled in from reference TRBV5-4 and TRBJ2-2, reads ETGVTQSPTHLIKTRGQQVTLRCSSQSGHNTVSWYQQALGQGPQFIFQYYREEENGRGNFPPRFSGLQFPNYSSELNVNALELDDSALYLCASSSGGGTGELFFGEGSRLTVL.